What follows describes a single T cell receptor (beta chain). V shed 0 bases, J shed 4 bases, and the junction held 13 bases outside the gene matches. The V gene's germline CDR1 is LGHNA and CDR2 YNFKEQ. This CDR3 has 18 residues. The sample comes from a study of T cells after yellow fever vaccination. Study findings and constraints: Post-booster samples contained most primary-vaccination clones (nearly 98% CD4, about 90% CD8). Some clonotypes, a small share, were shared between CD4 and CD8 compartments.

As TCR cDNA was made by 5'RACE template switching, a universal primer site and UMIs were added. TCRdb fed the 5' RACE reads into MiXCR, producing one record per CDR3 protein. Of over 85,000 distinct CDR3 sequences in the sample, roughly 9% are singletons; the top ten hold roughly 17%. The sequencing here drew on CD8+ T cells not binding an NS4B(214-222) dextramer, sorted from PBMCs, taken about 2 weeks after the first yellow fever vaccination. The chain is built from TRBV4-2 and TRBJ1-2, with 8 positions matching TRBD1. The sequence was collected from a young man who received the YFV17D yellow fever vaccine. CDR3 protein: CASSQEDTMDRALYGYTF. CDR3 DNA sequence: TGTGCCAGCAGCCAAGAGGACACGATGGACAGGGCCCTCTATGGCTACACCTTC.